Here is one T cell receptor (beta chain) with its context. The germline V gene has CDR1 DFQATT and CDR2 SNEGSKA (reference sequence). This CDR3 is 11 amino acids long. Trimming took 0 bases from V and 8 from J, leaving 7 bases between them. Method: immunoSEQ multiplex PCR; TCRdb's copy keeps in-frame clones and lacks some. The sample yields about 120,000 clones, approximately 92% seen once. The entry originates in a study of control samples from healthy donors and cancer patients. The chain has TRBV20-1 and TRBJ1-1; D gene unclear. Source material: PBMCs. This TCR was recovered from a woman aged 50 to 60 with colorectal cancer. The DNA for the CDR3 is TGCAGTGCTAGAGATCCCCCGGAAGCTTTCTTT. It is translated as CSARDPPEAFF.